This T cell receptor (beta chain) is drawn from a study of CD8 T cells in ankylosing spondylitis. General observations from the study: As reported, disease-linked clones showed significant enrichment in matched ankylosing spondylitis synovial fluid. Characteristic, it appeared, of ankylosing spondylitis blood was a TCR beta motif of about eight highly homologous variants. In the blood and synovial fluid of reactive arthritis, some motif variants had been previously reported.

With molecular barcodes, quantitative 5'-RACE was used to make the TCR beta libraries. TCRdb used MiXCR to reprocess the 5' RACE reads, holding one entry per CDR3 protein. The sample carries just over 350,000 distinct CDR3 sequences, approximately 22% recorded once. Note on this clonotype: What it binds is unknown.

Germline V lookup: CDR1 MNHEY, CDR2 SMNVEV (reference sequence). CDR3 length: 16 residues. Trimming cost V 5 bases and J 4 bases, with 18 bases left between them. The receptor comes from a male donor with ankylosing spondylitis or in good health (not recorded which). Sequencing was performed on blood, either unsorted or a sorted T cell fraction (not recorded which). V and J are TRBV27 and TRBJ2-1; a weak D match, TRBD2 (5 bases). The CDR3 bases are TGTGCCAGCAGTCCATCCCCCGAGGGCCGTTACAATGAGCAGTTCTTC. Its protein product is CASSPSPEGRYNEQFF.